This T cell receptor (beta chain) was sequenced for a study of blood T cells in healthy people across ages. Next came a second PCR, run for about 6 to 12 cycles, which used a sample-barcoded 5' primer along with a J-beta primer mix. Template switching added a 12-random-nucleotide identifier to every cDNA molecule. MiXCR was run by TCRdb on the 5' RACE reads, yielding one entry per CDR3 protein. The sample has approximately 730,000 distinct CDR3 sequences, 53% seen once. Healthy Caucasian individuals from Russia aged 6 to 90 served as donors. Per sample, at least 6 micrograms of total RNA were extracted. The CDR3 totals 15 residues. V lost 6 bases and J lost 3; bases outside the gene matches: 9. Looked up from germline, CDR1 is ENHRY and CDR2 is SYGVKD.

The origin of this receptor is an older man in good health. The source material was blood. The rearrangement joins TRBV10-3 to TRBJ2-7; 9 bases map to TRBD1. The CDR3 DNA follows: TGTGCCATCAGCAACCCGGGACAGGGCCGCTACGAGCAGTACTTC. Encoded protein: CAISNPGQGRYEQYF.